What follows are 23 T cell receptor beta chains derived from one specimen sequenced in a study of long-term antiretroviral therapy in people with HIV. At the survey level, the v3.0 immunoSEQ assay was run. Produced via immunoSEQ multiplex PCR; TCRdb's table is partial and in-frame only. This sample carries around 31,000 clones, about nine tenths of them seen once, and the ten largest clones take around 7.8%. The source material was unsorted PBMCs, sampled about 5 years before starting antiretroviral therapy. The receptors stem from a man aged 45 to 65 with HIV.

The DNA of the CDR3 is TGTGCCAGCAGTTGGACAAATGGTCCAGATGAAGCTTTCTTT. Translation: CASSWTNGPDEAFF. The genes are TRBV27 and TRBJ1-1; TRBD1 is a possible D gene (5 bases). Trimming pared 4 bases from V and 7 bases from J, leaving 16 bases between. CDR3 size: 14 residues. CDR1 and CDR2 (germline): MNHEY, SMNVEV (reference sequence).

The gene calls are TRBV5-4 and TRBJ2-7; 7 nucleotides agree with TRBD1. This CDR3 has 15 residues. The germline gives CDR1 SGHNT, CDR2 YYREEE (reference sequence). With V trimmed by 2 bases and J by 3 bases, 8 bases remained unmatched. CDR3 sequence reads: CASSFAEQGLYEQYF. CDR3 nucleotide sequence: TGTGCCAGCAGCTTTGCGGAACAGGGGCTCTACGAGCAGTACTTC.

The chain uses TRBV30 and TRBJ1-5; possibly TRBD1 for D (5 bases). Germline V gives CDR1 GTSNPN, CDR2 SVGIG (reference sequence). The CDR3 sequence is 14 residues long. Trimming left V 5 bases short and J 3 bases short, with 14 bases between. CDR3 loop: CAWGEGPYNQPQHF. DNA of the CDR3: TGTGCCTGGGGGGAGGGACCCTACAATCAGCCCCAGCATTTT. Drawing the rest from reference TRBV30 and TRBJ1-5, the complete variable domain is SQTIHQWPATLVQPVGSPLSLECTVEGTSNPNLYWYRQAAGRGLQLLFYSVGIGQISSEVPQNLSASRPQDRQFILSSKKLLLSDSGFYLCAWGEGPYNQPQHFGDGTRLSIL.

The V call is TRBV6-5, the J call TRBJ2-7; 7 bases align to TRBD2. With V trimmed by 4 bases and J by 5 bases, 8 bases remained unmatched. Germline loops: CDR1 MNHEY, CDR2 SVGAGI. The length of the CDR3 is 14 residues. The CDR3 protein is CASSLGGDSHEQYF. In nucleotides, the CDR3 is TGTGCCAGCAGTTTGGGGGGGGACTCTCACGAGCAGTACTTC.

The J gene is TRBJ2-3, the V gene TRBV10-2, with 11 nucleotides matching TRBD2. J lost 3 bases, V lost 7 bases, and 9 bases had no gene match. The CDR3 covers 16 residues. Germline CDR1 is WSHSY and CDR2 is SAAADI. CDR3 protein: CASNFASGGPTDTQYF. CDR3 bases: TGCGCCAGCAACTTCGCTAGCGGGGGGCCGACAGATACGCAGTATTTT.

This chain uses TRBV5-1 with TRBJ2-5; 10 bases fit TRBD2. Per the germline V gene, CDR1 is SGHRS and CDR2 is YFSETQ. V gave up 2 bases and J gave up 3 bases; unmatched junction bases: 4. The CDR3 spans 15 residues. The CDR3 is CASSFGTSAEETQYF. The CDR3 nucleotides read TGCGCCAGCAGCTTCGGGACTAGCGCCGAAGAGACCCAGTACTTC.

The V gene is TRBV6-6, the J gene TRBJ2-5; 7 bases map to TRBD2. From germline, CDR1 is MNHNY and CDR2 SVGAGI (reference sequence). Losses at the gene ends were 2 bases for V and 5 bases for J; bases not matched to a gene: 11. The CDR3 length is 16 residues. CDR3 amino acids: CASSYPHSTSRETQYF. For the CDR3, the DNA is TGTGCCAGCAGTTACCCCCACTCGACTAGCAGGGAGACCCAGTACTTC.

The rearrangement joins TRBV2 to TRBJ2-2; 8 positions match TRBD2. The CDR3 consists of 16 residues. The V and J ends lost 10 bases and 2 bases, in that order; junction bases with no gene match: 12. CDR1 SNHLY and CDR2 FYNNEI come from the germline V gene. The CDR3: CATSPTGGPNTGELFF. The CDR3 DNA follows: TGTGCCACCTCACCGACGGGGGGGCCAAACACCGGGGAGCTGTTTTTT.

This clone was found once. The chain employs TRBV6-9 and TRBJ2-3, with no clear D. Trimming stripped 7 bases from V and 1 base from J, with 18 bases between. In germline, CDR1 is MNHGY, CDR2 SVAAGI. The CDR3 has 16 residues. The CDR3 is CASKVRSTYRTDTQYF. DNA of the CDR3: TGTGCCAGCAAGGTCCGATCCACCTACCGCACAGATACGCAGTATTTT.

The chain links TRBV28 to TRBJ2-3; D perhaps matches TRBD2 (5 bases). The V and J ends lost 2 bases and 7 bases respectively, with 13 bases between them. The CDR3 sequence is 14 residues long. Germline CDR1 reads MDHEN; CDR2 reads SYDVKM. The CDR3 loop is CASSLAGPAHTQYF. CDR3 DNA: TGTGCCAGCAGTTTAGCGGGCCCGGCCCATACGCAGTATTTT.

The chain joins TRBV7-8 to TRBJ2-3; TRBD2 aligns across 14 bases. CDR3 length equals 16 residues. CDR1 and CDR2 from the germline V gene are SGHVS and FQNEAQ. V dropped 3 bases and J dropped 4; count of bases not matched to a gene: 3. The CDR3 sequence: CASSLGTSGRSDTQYF. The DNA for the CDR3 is TGTGCCAGCAGCTTGGGGACTAGCGGGAGATCAGATACGCAGTATTTT.

The CDR3 sequence: CASSLVFQGLNYGYTF. CDR3 nucleotides: TGTGCCAGCAGCTTAGTATTTCAGGGGCTAAACTATGGCTACACCTTC. J is TRBJ1-2 and V is TRBV11-2; TRBD1 might be the D (6 bases). From germline, CDR1 is SGHAT and CDR2 FQNNGV. This CDR3 contains 16 residues. Between the trimmed V and J ends, which lost 1 base and 2 bases, there was a span of 14 bases. The complete variable domain, with remaining parts taken from reference TRBV11-2 and TRBJ1-2, reads EAGVAQSPRYKIIEKRQSVAFWCNPISGHATLYWYQQILGQGPKLLIQFQNNGVVDDSQLPKDRFSAERLKGVDSTLKIQPAKLEDSAVYLCASSLVFQGLNYGYTFGSGTRLTVV.

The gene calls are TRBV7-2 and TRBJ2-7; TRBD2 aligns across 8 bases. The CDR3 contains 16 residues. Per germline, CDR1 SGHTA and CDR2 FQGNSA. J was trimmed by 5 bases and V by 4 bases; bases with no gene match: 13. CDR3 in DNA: TGTGCCAGCAGCTCGGAGACGGGGGGGTTAGGGAACGAGCAGTACTTC. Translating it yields CASSSETGGLGNEQYF.

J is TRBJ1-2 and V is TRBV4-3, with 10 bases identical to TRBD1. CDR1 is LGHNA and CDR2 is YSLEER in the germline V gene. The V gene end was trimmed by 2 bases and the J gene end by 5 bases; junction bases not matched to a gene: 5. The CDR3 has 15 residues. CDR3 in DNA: TGCGCCAGCAGCCAACCGGGACAGGGGATGTATGGCTACACCTTC. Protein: CASSQPGQGMYGYTF.

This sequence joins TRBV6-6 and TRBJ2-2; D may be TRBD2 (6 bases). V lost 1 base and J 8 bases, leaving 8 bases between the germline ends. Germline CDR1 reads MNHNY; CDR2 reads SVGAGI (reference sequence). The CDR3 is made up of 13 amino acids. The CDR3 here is CASSYYREGELFF. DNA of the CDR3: TGTGCCAGCAGTTACTACCGGGAGGGGGAGCTGTTTTTT.

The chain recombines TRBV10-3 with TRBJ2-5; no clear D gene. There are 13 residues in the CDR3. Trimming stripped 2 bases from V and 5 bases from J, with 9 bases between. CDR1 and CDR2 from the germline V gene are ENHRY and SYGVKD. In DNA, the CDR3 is TGTGCCATCAGTGAGGTTAGGAGTGAGACCCAGTACTTC. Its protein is CAISEVRSETQYF.

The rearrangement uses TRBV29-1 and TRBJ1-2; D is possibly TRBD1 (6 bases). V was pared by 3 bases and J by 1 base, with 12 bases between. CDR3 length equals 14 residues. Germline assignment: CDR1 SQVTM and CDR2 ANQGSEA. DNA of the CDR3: TGCAGCGTTGAGGGGGCCAGGGATAACTATGGCTACACCTTC. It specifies CSVEGARDNYGYTF.

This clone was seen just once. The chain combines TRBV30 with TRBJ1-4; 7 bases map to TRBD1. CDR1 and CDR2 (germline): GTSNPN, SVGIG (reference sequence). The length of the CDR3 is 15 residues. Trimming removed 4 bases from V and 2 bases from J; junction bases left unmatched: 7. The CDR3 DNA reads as TGTGCCTGGACGACGAACAGGGGCACTAATGAAAAACTGTTTTTT. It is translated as CAWTTNRGTNEKLFF.

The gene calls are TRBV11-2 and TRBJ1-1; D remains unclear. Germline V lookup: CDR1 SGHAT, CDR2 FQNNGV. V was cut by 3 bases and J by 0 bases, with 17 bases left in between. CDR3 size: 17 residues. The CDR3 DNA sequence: TGTGCCAGCAGCTTTGTCTGGGCAGGTCCGATGAACACTGAAGCTTTCTTT. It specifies CASSFVWAGPMNTEAFF.

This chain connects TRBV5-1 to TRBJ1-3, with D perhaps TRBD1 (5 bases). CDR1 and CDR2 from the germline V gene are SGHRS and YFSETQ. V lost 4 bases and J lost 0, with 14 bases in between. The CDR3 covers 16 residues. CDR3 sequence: CASSRQGPSSGNTIYF. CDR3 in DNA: TGCGCCAGCAGCCGCCAGGGACCGAGCTCTGGAAACACCATATATTTT.

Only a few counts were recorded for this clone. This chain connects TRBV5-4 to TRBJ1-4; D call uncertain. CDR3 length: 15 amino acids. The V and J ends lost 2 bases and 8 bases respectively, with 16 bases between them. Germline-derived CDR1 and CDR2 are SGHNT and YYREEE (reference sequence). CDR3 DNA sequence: TGTGCCAGCAGCTTTGCGTCGGGAGATGAAGAAAAACTGTTTTTT. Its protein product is CASSFASGDEEKLFF. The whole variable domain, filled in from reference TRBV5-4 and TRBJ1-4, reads ETGVTQSPTHLIKTRGQQVTLRCSSQSGHNTVSWYQQALGQGPQFIFQYYREEENGRGNFPPRFSGLQFPNYSSELNVNALELDDSALYLCASSFASGDEEKLFFGSGTQLSVL.

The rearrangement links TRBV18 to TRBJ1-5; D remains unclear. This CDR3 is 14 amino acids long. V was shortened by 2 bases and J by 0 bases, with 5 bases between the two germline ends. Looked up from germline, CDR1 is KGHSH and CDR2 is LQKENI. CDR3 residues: CASSPSDSNQPQHF. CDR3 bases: TGTGCCAGCTCACCATCGGATAGCAATCAGCCCCAGCATTTT.

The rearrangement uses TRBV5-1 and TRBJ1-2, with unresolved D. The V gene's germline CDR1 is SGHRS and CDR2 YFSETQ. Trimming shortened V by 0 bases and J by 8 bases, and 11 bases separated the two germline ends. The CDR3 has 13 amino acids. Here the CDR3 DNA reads TGCGCCAGCAGCTTGGTTGCGGTCTCGGGCTACACCTTC. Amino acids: CASSLVAVSGYTF.